One and the same sample provided the 30 T cell receptor beta chains below, sequenced in a study of cytomegalovirus exposure and HLA in healthy donors. Primers included in the PCR were 60 Vbeta and 13 Jbeta primers. TCRdb's table, derived via immunoSEQ multiplex PCR, lists solely in-frame clones and lacks some. Of approximately 170,000 clones listed, over 70% were seen once; the top ten hold 1.2%. Sequenced sample: PBMCs. All receptors come from a boy between 2 and 10 years old in good health and CMV-seronegative.

This chain connects TRBV28 to TRBJ1-5, with 7 bases that match TRBD1. Per the germline V gene, CDR1 is MDHEN and CDR2 is SYDVKM. J was trimmed by 11 bases and V by 6 bases; bases with no gene match: 13. The CDR3 contains 14 residues. CDR3 in DNA: TGTGCCAGCAGGGCTGACAGGGACGGTTTGGCCCAGCATTTT. Translating gives CASRADRDGLAQHF.

V gene TRBV4-3 combines with J gene TRBJ2-1; TRBD2 agrees at 8 bases. J lost 9 bases, V lost 6 bases, and 10 bases had no gene match. Looked up from germline, CDR1 is LGHNA and CDR2 is YSLEER. This CDR3 spans 14 amino acids. The CDR3 nucleotides read TGCGCCAGCAGTCGTCGCGGGGGGTCTTTTGAGCAGTTCTTC. This translates into CASSRRGGSFEQFF.

This sequence joins TRBV7-8 and TRBJ2-5; 8 bases are a match to TRBD1. CDR3 size: 15 residues. The germline V gene has CDR1 SGHVS and CDR2 FQNEAQ. V lost 4 bases to trimming and J lost 9 bases; unmatched junction nucleotides: 13. The CDR3 reads CASSYYTGGNRAQYF. CDR3 nucleotide sequence: TGTGCCAGCAGCTACTATACAGGGGGTAATAGGGCCCAGTACTTC.

CDR3: CASSLDNQETQYF. The CDR3 nucleotides read TGTGCCAGCAGCCTAGACAACCAAGAGACCCAGTACTTC. The rearrangement joins TRBV7-9 to TRBJ2-5; D not resolved. The CDR3 spans 13 residues. CDR1 is SEHNR, CDR2 FQNEAQ, per germline (reference sequence). V was cut by 5 bases and J by 0 bases, with 7 bases left in between.

As regards this clone: Other DNA sequences from this sample encode an identical CDR3 as well. The rearrangement links TRBV5-1 to TRBJ1-1; the D is unclear. The germline V gene has CDR1 SGHRS and CDR2 YFSETQ. The V gene lost 0 bases and the J gene lost 0 bases, with 9 bases spanning the gap. The CDR3 sequence is 15 residues long. CDR3 amino acids: CASSLVRRLNTEAFF. The CDR3 bases are TGCGCCAGCAGCTTGGTGCGCAGGCTGAACACTGAAGCTTTCTTT. The variable domain in full, completed from reference TRBV5-1 and TRBJ1-1, reads KAGVTQTPRYLIKTRGQQVTLSCSPISGHRSVSWYQQTPGQGLQFLFEYFSETQRNKGNFPGRFSGRQFSNSRSEMNVSTLELGDSALYLCASSLVRRLNTEAFFGQGTRLTVV.

V gene TRBV19 combines with J gene TRBJ2-7; a weak D match, TRBD2 (6 bases). Germline V CDR1 and CDR2: LNHDA, SQIVND (reference sequence). Trimming took 5 bases from V and 5 from J, leaving 13 bases between them. The CDR3 is 13 amino acids. CDR3 in amino acids: CASSGGIGDEQYF. The CDR3 DNA is TGTGCCAGTAGTGGGGGGATCGGGGACGAGCAGTACTTC. Looking up the rest from reference TRBV19 and TRBJ2-7 gives the full variable domain: DGGITQSPKYLFRKEGQNVTLSCEQNLNHDAMYWYRQDPGQGLRLIYYSQIVNDFQKGDIAEGYSVSREKKESFPLTVTSAQKNPTAFYLCASSGGIGDEQYFGPGTRLTVT.

This sequence joins TRBV10-3 and TRBJ2-5, with a possible D match to TRBD2 (6 bases). Deletions cut 10 bases from V and 5 bases from J, with 11 bases between. Looked up from germline, CDR1 is ENHRY and CDR2 is SYGVKD. CDR3 length: 11 amino acids. The CDR3 DNA follows: TGTGCCAGCGGGGCGTTGGAGACCCAGTACTTC. Amino acid sequence: CASGALETQYF.

The V call is TRBV27, the J call TRBJ1-2, with no clear D. Germline V gene lookup returns CDR1 MNHEY and CDR2 SMNVEV (reference sequence). The CDR3 sequence is 13 residues long. The V and J ends lost 3 bases and 8 bases respectively, with 13 bases between them. The CDR3 DNA is TGTGCCAGCAGTTTCTCTTCAAAGAGGGGCTACACCTTC. Protein: CASSFSSKRGYTF.

The sample holds a few counts of this clone. The J gene is TRBJ1-1, the V gene TRBV6-5, with no clear D. V dropped 0 bases and J dropped 4 bases, with 12 bases sitting between them. The germline CDR1 and CDR2 sequences are MNHEY and SVGAGI. The CDR3 spans 15 residues. CDR3 amino acids: CASSYSAQVGTEAFF. The CDR3 DNA reads TGTGCCAGCAGTTACTCGGCTCAGGTGGGCACTGAAGCTTTCTTT.

The rearrangement links TRBV15 to TRBJ1-4; D perhaps matches TRBD1 (5 bases). Germline V gene lookup returns CDR1 LNHNV and CDR2 YYDKDF (reference sequence). Trimming shortened V by 0 bases and J by 8 bases, and 10 bases separated the two germline ends. This CDR3 has 14 amino acids. The CDR3 DNA follows: TGTGCCACCAGCAGAGATAGGGGTGGCGAAAAACTGTTTTTT. Encoded protein: CATSRDRGGEKLFF.

V and J are TRBV10-3 and TRBJ2-1; 14 bases line up with TRBD2. The germline V gene has CDR1 ENHRY and CDR2 SYGVKD. The CDR3 is 20 amino acids. Trimming removed 1 base from V and 2 bases from J; junction bases left unmatched: 10. The CDR3 sequence: CAISEFGTSGSKRAYNEQFF. CDR3 bases: TGTGCCATCAGTGAGTTTGGGACTAGCGGGAGTAAGCGGGCCTACAATGAGCAGTTCTTC.

The genes are TRBV7-2 and TRBJ2-1; a weak D match, TRBD2 (6 bases). V was cut by 3 bases and J by 3 bases, with 12 bases left in between. The germline V gene encodes CDR1 SGHTA and CDR2 FQGNSA. The CDR3 spans 15 residues. The CDR3 sequence: CASSLEIADYNEQFF. The CDR3 DNA reads as TGTGCCAGCAGCTTGGAAATAGCGGACTACAATGAGCAGTTCTTC.

V and J are TRBV19 and TRBJ2-2; D gene uncertain. The germline CDR1 and CDR2 sequences are LNHDA and SQIVND (reference sequence). The CDR3 runs 15 residues. Trimming cost V 7 bases and J 4 bases, with 16 bases left between them. CDR3: CASKGLRRGTGELFF. The DNA of the CDR3 is TGTGCCAGTAAAGGTCTCCGACGCGGCACCGGGGAGCTGTTTTTT.

The chain employs TRBV21-1 and TRBJ1-2; the table's D call, TRBD1, was not checked against the DNA. TRBV21-1 is assigned pseudogene status. The CDR3 covers 14 residues. The CDR3 here is CASSKERTGYGYTF. CDR3 nucleotides: TGTGCCAGCAGCAAAGAGAGGACAGGGTATGGCTACACCTTC.

The V gene is TRBV4-3, the J gene TRBJ2-5; 10 nucleotides align to TRBD2. With 1 base clipped from V and 5 bases from J, the junction kept 4 bases outside the gene matches. This CDR3 contains 15 residues. The germline CDR1 and CDR2 sequences are LGHNA and YSLEER. CDR3 amino acids: CASSQVKRGGETQYF. In DNA, the CDR3 is TGCGCCAGCAGCCAAGTCAAGCGGGGGGGGGAGACCCAGTACTTC.

This clone was detected only a few times. This chain uses TRBV9 with TRBJ2-3; 7 nucleotides align to TRBD2. Germline CDR1 reads SGDLS; CDR2 reads YYNGEE. This CDR3 has 14 residues. Trimming cost V 0 bases and J 6 bases; bases outside gene matches: 4. CDR3 DNA: TGTGCCAGCAGCGTAGACGGGAGGCCCGATACGCAGTATTTT. This translates into CASSVDGRPDTQYF.

The chain links TRBV29-1 to TRBJ2-1; no clear D gene. V was pared by 5 bases and J by 6 bases, with 11 bases between. CDR3 size: 12 residues. Germline V gene data show CDR1 as SQVTM and CDR2 as ANQGSEA. The CDR3 reads CSVHIDSNEQFF. The CDR3 bases are TGCAGCGTTCACATAGACTCCAATGAGCAGTTCTTC.

This clone showed up just a few times. The chain has TRBV19 and TRBJ2-5; TRBD2 might be the D (6 bases). CDR3 length: 14 residues. V dropped 3 bases and J dropped 5 bases, with 13 bases sitting between them. Germline CDR1 LNHDA, CDR2 SQIVND (reference sequence). For the CDR3, the DNA is TGTGCCAGTAGTATGGGGGGATCTGGGGAGACCCAGTACTTC. It translates to CASSMGGSGETQYF.

This chain links TRBV6-6 with TRBJ2-1; D perhaps matches TRBD2 (5 bases). Trimming took 6 bases from V and 4 from J, leaving 16 bases between them. Germline values: CDR1 MNHNY, CDR2 SVGAGI (reference sequence). CDR3 length equals 15 residues. The CDR3 coding sequence is TGTGCCAGCAGCTCTAGCCGGGGATTGTACAATGAGCAGTTCTTC. It is translated as CASSSSRGLYNEQFF.

This chain connects TRBV27 to TRBJ2-1; 7 bases agree with TRBD1. This CDR3 has 14 amino acids. With 7 bases clipped from V and 4 bases from J, the junction kept 7 bases outside the gene matches. Germline CDR1 MNHEY, CDR2 SMNVEV (reference sequence). The CDR3 DNA sequence: TGTGCCAGCACCAAAGGGGGCGTGTACAATGAGCAGTTCTTC. This encodes CASTKGGVYNEQFF.

The chain recombines TRBV7-6 with TRBJ1-1; no reliable D call. This CDR3 spans 14 amino acids. Trimming stripped 5 bases from V and 2 bases from J, with 12 bases between. Looked up from germline, CDR1 is SGHVS and CDR2 is FNYEAQ. Written as DNA, the CDR3 is TGTGCCAGCAGCAAGGACGGGGTTAACACTGAAGCTTTCTTT. This sequence encodes CASSKDGVNTEAFF.

The J gene is TRBJ2-1, the V gene TRBV6-6; D possibly corresponds to TRBD2 (5 bases). V lost 7 bases and J 1 base, leaving 14 bases between the germline ends. The CDR3 has 15 amino acids. Looked up from germline, CDR1 is MNHNY and CDR2 is SVGAGI (reference sequence). This CDR3 reads CASTLTSSSYNEQFF. The CDR3 DNA reads TGTGCCAGCACCCTAACTAGTAGTTCCTACAATGAGCAGTTCTTC.

The chain combines TRBV7-9 with TRBJ2-7, with 8 bases matching TRBD1. Trimming at V came to 2 bases and at J to 0 bases, leaving 3 bases not matched to a gene. In germline, CDR1 is SEHNR, CDR2 FQNEAQ (reference sequence). CDR3 length: 15 residues. The CDR3 reads CASSLIDRGSYEQYF. CDR3 bases: TGTGCCAGCAGCTTAATCGACAGGGGCTCCTACGAGCAGTACTTC.

The chain carries TRBV7-9 and TRBJ2-3; 7 bases line up with TRBD2. V lost 5 bases and J lost 4; bases outside the gene matches: 6. CDR1 and CDR2 from the germline V gene are SEHNR and FQNEAQ (reference sequence). CDR3 size: 14 residues. The CDR3 DNA reads TGTGCCAGCAGCCACCGGGACTACTCAGATACGCAGTATTTT. This codes for CASSHRDYSDTQYF.

The chain is built from TRBV2 and TRBJ2-7; D is possibly TRBD2 (7 bases). Germline-derived CDR1 and CDR2 are SNHLY and FYNNEI. The length of the CDR3 is 12 residues. Trimming pared 7 bases from V and 6 bases from J, leaving 13 bases between. The CDR3 DNA follows: TGTGCCAGCAAGAGGGGAGGGGGCGAGCAGTACTTC. Its protein is CASKRGGGEQYF. The full variable domain, completed using reference TRBV2 and TRBJ2-7, is EPEVTQTPSHQVTQMGQEVILRCVPISNHLYFYWYRQILGQKVEFLVSFYNNEISEKSEIFDDQFSVERPDGSNFTLKIRSTKLEDSAMYFCASKRGGGEQYFGPGTRLTVT.

This rearrangement joins TRBV19 to TRBJ1-5, with no clear D. Trimming cost V 7 bases and J 0 bases, with 10 bases left between them. The germline V gene encodes CDR1 LNHDA and CDR2 SQIVND (reference sequence). CDR3 length: 14 residues. CDR3 DNA: TGTGCCAGTAAGCGAGACGATAGCAATCAGCCCCAGCATTTT. This encodes CASKRDDSNQPQHF.

The chain is built from TRBV5-4 and TRBJ2-1; 10 bases fit TRBD2. The CDR3 contains 16 residues. V gave up 2 bases and J gave up 4 bases; unmatched junction bases: 6. CDR1 is SGHNT, CDR2 YYREEE, per germline (reference sequence). CDR3 in amino acids: CASSFSPSGSYNEQFF. The CDR3 bases are TGTGCCAGCAGCTTCTCACCTAGCGGGAGTTACAATGAGCAGTTCTTC.

The V call is TRBV4-2, the J call TRBJ2-5; 8 bases map to TRBD1. This CDR3 is 15 amino acids long. The ends lost 1 base at V and 5 bases at J; junction bases unmatched: 6. The germline V gene has CDR1 LGHNA and CDR2 YNFKEQ. Written as DNA, the CDR3 is TGTGCCAGCAGCCAAGGAAGGCAGGGGGCGGAGACCCAGTACTTC. This codes for CASSQGRQGAETQYF.

The CDR3 DNA follows: TGTGCCAGTAGTATAAGGTTGGGGCAGCACTACGAGCAGTACTTC. Protein product: CASSIRLGQHYEQYF. The rearrangement links TRBV19 to TRBJ2-7, with D perhaps matching TRBD1 (5 bases). The CDR3 sequence is 15 residues long. The V end was cut by 2 bases, the J end by 3 bases, with 14 bases between. Germline lookup yields CDR1 LNHDA and CDR2 SQIVND (reference sequence).

The genes are TRBV2 and TRBJ2-5; 8 bases map to TRBD2. V lost 3 bases to trimming and J lost 4 bases; unmatched junction nucleotides: 4. The CDR3 consists of 14 residues. Per the germline V gene, CDR1 is SNHLY and CDR2 is FYNNEI. The CDR3 sequence: CASSERSGTETQYF. CDR3 in DNA: TGTGCCAGCAGTGAGCGTAGCGGGACAGAGACCCAGTACTTC.